The 32 T cell receptor beta chains reported below all come from one sample, sequenced in a study of cytomegalovirus exposure and HLA in healthy donors. 60 Vbeta and 13 Jbeta primers were used in PCR. Produced via immunoSEQ multiplex PCR; TCRdb's table is partial and in-frame only. Across about 200,000 clones, the top ten clones capture roughly 6.7% of the sample. The sequencing sample was made of PBMCs. The receptors shown here come from a man aged 30 to 39 in good health and CMV-seronegative.

As for this clone: This specimen includes other DNA sequences encoding the same CDR3. The V gene is TRBV7-9, the J gene TRBJ2-7; D not certain. V lost 4 bases, J lost 0 bases, and 4 bases lay in between. The CDR3 is 12 amino acids. The germline gives CDR1 SEHNR, CDR2 FQNEAQ (reference sequence). CDR3 coding DNA: TGTGCCAGCAGCTCGAGCTCCTACGAGCAGTACTTC. It codes for CASSSSSYEQYF.

This rearrangement joins TRBV15 to TRBJ2-3; 13 bases are shared with TRBD2. V trimming: 0 bases; J trimming: 3 bases; junction bases outside the gene matches: 6. The CDR3 loop spans 18 amino acids. Germline V gene sequence: CDR1 LNHNV, CDR2 YYDKDF (reference sequence). CDR3: CATSRDRLAGGFTDTQYF. CDR3 nucleotides: TGTGCCACCAGCAGAGATAGACTAGCGGGGGGATTTACAGATACGCAGTATTTT.

Comment on this clone: The sample holds other DNA sequences that translate to the same CDR3. The CDR3 coding sequence is TGTGCCAGCTCGGGACAGCGCTCCTACGAGCAGTACTTC. This translates into CASSGQRSYEQYF. This chain uses TRBV2 with TRBJ2-7; 7 positions match TRBD1. V was pared by 8 bases and J by 0 bases, with 4 bases of the junction left unmatched. CDR3 length: 13 amino acids. The germline V gene has CDR1 SNHLY and CDR2 FYNNEI.

This chain joins TRBV14 and TRBJ2-6; weak D call: TRBD1 (6 bases). Germline lookup yields CDR1 SGHDN and CDR2 FVKESK. The ends were cut back, 1 base at V and 0 bases at J, with 13 bases in the middle. This CDR3 is built from 18 residues. CDR3 DNA: TGTGCCAGCAGCCAAGTGGGACAATCCGCCTCTGGGGCCAACGTCCTGACTTTC. Translating gives CASSQVGQSASGANVLTF.

The chain carries TRBV29-1 and TRBJ2-3; 11 nucleotides align to TRBD1. This CDR3 has 16 residues. Germline V lookup: CDR1 SQVTM, CDR2 ANQGSEA. J gave up 2 bases and V 1 base, and 5 bases lay outside the gene matches. This CDR3 reads CSVEGDRGSPTDTQYF. CDR3 bases: TGCAGCGTTGAAGGGGACAGGGGGTCCCCCACAGATACGCAGTATTTT.

This chain joins TRBV5-5 and TRBJ2-7; the D gene is possibly TRBD2 (5 bases). CDR3 length: 16 amino acids. V dropped 0 bases and J dropped 0 bases, with 13 bases sitting between them. CDR1 is SGHKS and CDR2 is YYEKEE in the germline V gene (reference sequence). Written as DNA, the CDR3 is TGTGCCAGCAGCTTGGCCCCGCGGGTGACCTCCTACGAGCAGTACTTC. Its translation: CASSLAPRVTSYEQYF.

V usage is TRBV2 and J usage is TRBJ1-2; the match to TRBD1 covers 9 bases. In germline, CDR1 is SNHLY, CDR2 FYNNEI. The CDR3 extends over 14 amino acids. CDR3 residues: CANRGRRSGYGYTF. The CDR3 bases are TGTGCAAACAGGGGGCGCAGGTCCGGCTATGGCTACACCTTC.

The rearrangement links TRBV5-1 to TRBJ2-7, with 7 bases identical to TRBD1. Trimming cost V 3 bases and J 3 bases; bases outside gene matches: 18. This CDR3 is built from 18 residues. CDR1 and CDR2 from the germline V gene are SGHRS and YFSETQ. CDR3 nucleotide sequence: TGCGCCAGCAGCTCGTTACCTTCAACAGGGGCAGAAGACTACGAGCAGTACTTC. Protein sequence: CASSSLPSTGAEDYEQYF.

The chain combines TRBV15 with TRBJ2-7, with D possibly TRBD1 on 6 matching bases. This CDR3 comprises 15 residues. Trimming removed 1 base from V and 6 bases from J, with 16 bases in between. From germline, CDR1 is LNHNV and CDR2 YYDKDF (reference sequence). The CDR3 DNA is TGTGCCACCAGCAGAGTATCACAGGGTGGTGGCGAGCAGTACTTC. Amino acid sequence: CATSRVSQGGGEQYF.

The V gene is TRBV7-2, the J gene TRBJ1-3; D is uncertain. The CDR3 totals 14 residues. Looked up from germline, CDR1 is SGHTA and CDR2 is FQGNSA. V gave up 4 bases and J gave up 3 bases, with 10 bases separating them. CDR3 loop: CASSSTRGGNTIYF. CDR3 DNA sequence: TGTGCCAGCAGCTCAACCCGGGGTGGAAACACCATATATTTT.

The rearrangement links TRBV27 to TRBJ1-2; TRBD1 is a possible D gene (5 bases). V lost 2 bases, J lost 2 bases, and 9 bases lay in between. Germline values: CDR1 MNHEY, CDR2 SMNVEV (reference sequence). CDR3 length: 14 residues. CDR3 DNA sequence: TGTGCCAGCAGTTTAGCACAGGAAAACTATGGCTACACCTTC. As protein: CASSLAQENYGYTF.

This chain joins TRBV9 and TRBJ1-6; 7 positions match TRBD1. V shed 1 base, J shed 6 bases, and the junction held 7 bases outside the gene matches. The CDR3 runs to 16 residues. Germline-derived CDR1 and CDR2 are SGDLS and YYNGEE. The CDR3 spells CASSVRGDSSNSPLHF. As DNA, the CDR3 is TGTGCCAGCAGCGTACGAGGGGACAGCTCTAATTCACCCCTCCACTTT.

The CDR3 spells CASSGRGGQPQHF. Here the CDR3 DNA reads TGTGCCAGCAGTGGACGGGGGGGTCAGCCCCAGCATTTT. V and J are TRBV5-8 and TRBJ1-5; D possibly corresponds to TRBD1 (5 bases). Germline CDR1 SGHTS, CDR2 YDEGEE. The CDR3 is 13 residues long. Deletions cut 5 bases from V and 6 bases from J, with 12 bases between.

CDR3 loop: CASSYFIAGGGYEQYF. The CDR3 DNA reads TGTGCCAGTAGTTACTTCATAGCGGGAGGAGGCTACGAGCAGTACTTC. The chain couples TRBV19 to TRBJ2-7; TRBD2 matches at 10 bases. Per the germline V gene, CDR1 is LNHDA and CDR2 is SQIVND (reference sequence). J gave up 3 bases and V 5 bases, and 10 bases lay outside the gene matches. The CDR3 totals 16 residues. The full variable domain, rest sourced from reference TRBV19 and TRBJ2-7, is DGGITQSPKYLFRKEGQNVTLSCEQNLNHDAMYWYRQDPGQGLRLIYYSQIVNDFQKGDIAEGYSVSREKKESFPLTVTSAQKNPTAFYLCASSYFIAGGGYEQYFGPGTRLTVT.

This chain uses TRBV4-1 with TRBJ2-7; 12 nucleotides line up with TRBD2. The trim removed 2 bases at V and 3 bases at J, leaving 8 bases unmatched. CDR3 length equals 17 residues. CDR1 is MGHRA, CDR2 YSYEKL, per germline. CDR3 residues: CASSQLERTSGNYEQYF. CDR3 bases: TGCGCCAGCAGCCAACTTGAAAGGACTAGCGGGAACTACGAGCAGTACTTC.

The chain carries TRBV7-2 and TRBJ2-7; 10 positions match TRBD1. CDR1 is SGHTA, CDR2 FQGNSA, per germline. The CDR3 is 15 amino acids. V was pared by 2 bases and J by 2 bases, with 3 bases of the junction left unmatched. The DNA of the CDR3 is TGTGCCAGCAGCTTATCCGGGACAGGGGCCTACGAGCAGTACTTC. It encodes CASSLSGTGAYEQYF.

The chain's CDR3 is CASSLDPGIPNSSGNTIYF. The DNA of the CDR3 is TGTGCCAGCAGCTTGGACCCGGGGATACCTAACAGTTCTGGAAACACCATATATTTT. The chain employs TRBV5-6 and TRBJ1-3; D uncertain. Germline CDR1 reads SGHDT; CDR2 reads YYEEEE. This CDR3 comprises 19 residues. V shed 0 bases and J shed 1 base, with 20 bases lying between them.

J is TRBJ1-2 and V is TRBV28, with D uncertain. The germline CDR1 and CDR2 sequences are MDHEN and SYDVKM. Trimming left V 6 bases short and J 7 bases short, with 15 bases between. The CDR3 has 13 residues. CDR3 sequence reads: CASRTATYGGYTF. DNA for the CDR3: TGTGCCAGCAGGACCGCGACTTACGGTGGCTACACCTTC.

The gene calls are TRBV2 and TRBJ2-7; the match to TRBD2 covers 10 bases. After removal of 8 bases from V and 2 bases from J, the junction contained 6 bases not matched to a gene. From germline, CDR1 is SNHLY and CDR2 FYNNEI. The CDR3 is 14 amino acids. CDR3: CASAAGGPPYEQYF. The CDR3 coding sequence is TGTGCCAGCGCAGCGGGGGGGCCCCCCTACGAGCAGTACTTC.

The gene calls are TRBV7-9 and TRBJ1-1; D unclear. V lost 1 base and J lost 6, with 12 bases in between. The CDR3 consists of 14 residues. Germline V CDR1 and CDR2: SEHNR, FQNEAQ (reference sequence). The CDR3 nucleotides are TGTGCCAGCAGCTTAGGAGGGAGCCAGGCTGAAGCTTTCTTT. Encoded protein: CASSLGGSQAEAFF.

This chain links TRBV7-9 with TRBJ2-1; TRBD2 matches 7 bases. The CDR3 sequence is 15 residues long. The germline CDR1 and CDR2 sequences are SEHNR and FQNEAQ (reference sequence). V lost 3 bases and J lost 4; bases outside the gene matches: 6. The CDR3 bases are TGTGCCAGCAGCTTGGGACTGGGGGGGTACAATGAGCAGTTCTTC. Translating gives CASSLGLGGYNEQFF.

The V call is TRBV11-3, the J call TRBJ2-3; the match to TRBD2 covers 12 bases. Germline V gene lookup returns CDR1 SGHNT and CDR2 YENEEA. This CDR3 has 15 amino acids. V was clipped by 4 bases and J by 3 bases; unmatched bases: 2. CDR3 bases: TGTGCCAGCAGCTGGACTAGCGGGGTTACAGATACGCAGTATTTT. This sequence encodes CASSWTSGVTDTQYF.

A remark on this clone: Compared with germline, one end of the junction differs, possibly owing to a read error. This chain connects TRBV13 to TRBJ1-1, with D possibly TRBD1 on 5 matching bases. This CDR3 has 14 residues. CDR1 and CDR2 (germline): PRHDT, FYEKMQ (reference sequence). In DNA form, the CDR3 reads TGTGCCAGCAGCGCCCAACAGGTGAACGCTGAAGCTTTCTTT. Translated: CASSAQQVNAEAFF.

The V call is TRBV5-4, the J call TRBJ2-7; 9 nucleotides match TRBD1. Looked up from germline, CDR1 is SGHNT and CDR2 is YYREEE (reference sequence). V shed 1 base and J 6 bases; nucleotides not matched to a gene: 11. The CDR3 is made up of 16 amino acids. CDR3 sequence (DNA): TGTGCCAGCAGCTTGTGGACAGGGGATCTTAGGACCGAGCAGTACTTC. This encodes CASSLWTGDLRTEQYF.

This chain's CDR3 is CASSLLGGSEAFF. Written as DNA, the CDR3 is TGCGCCAGCAGCTTGCTTGGGGGCTCGGAAGCTTTCTTT. The V gene is TRBV5-1, the J gene TRBJ1-1; D perhaps matches TRBD1 (6 bases). Looked up from germline, CDR1 is SGHRS and CDR2 is YFSETQ. V dropped 1 base and J dropped 8 bases, with 12 bases sitting between them. The CDR3 totals 13 residues.

The CDR3 reads CASNLRGEGAEAFF. The CDR3 DNA reads as TGTGCCAGCAATTTACGGGGGGAGGGAGCTGAAGCTTTCTTT. This rearrangement joins TRBV2 to TRBJ1-1; the D gene is possibly TRBD1 (5 bases). Germline CDR1 reads SNHLY; CDR2 reads FYNNEI. Trimming stripped 7 bases from V and 6 bases from J, with 18 bases between. CDR3 length: 14 amino acids.

CDR3 coding DNA: TGTGCCAGCAGCCCCTGGACAGCCAGCACAGATACGCAGTATTTT. It is translated as CASSPWTASTDTQYF. The J gene is TRBJ2-3, the V gene TRBV5-4, with D tentatively TRBD1 (6 bases). Deletions cut 4 bases from V and 0 bases from J, with 12 bases between. The CDR3 has 15 residues. Germline V gene sequence: CDR1 SGHNT, CDR2 YYREEE (reference sequence).

This chain uses TRBV9 with TRBJ1-1; TRBD1 is a possible D gene (5 bases). The germline V gene has CDR1 SGDLS and CDR2 YYNGEE. Trimming stripped 4 bases from V and 7 bases from J, with 14 bases between. The CDR3 has 13 amino acids. CDR3: CASSWGGDGEAFF. In nucleotides, the CDR3 is TGTGCCAGCAGCTGGGGAGGGGACGGTGAAGCTTTCTTT.

The J gene is TRBJ1-5, the V gene TRBV10-3; possible D gene TRBD1, 6 bases. Germline CDR1 is ENHRY and CDR2 is SYGVKD. Trimming took off 6 bases at V and 5 bases at J, with 23 bases between the two ends. There are 17 residues in the CDR3. The CDR3 sequence is CAISKEAAGAWYQPQHF. CDR3 sequence (DNA): TGTGCCATCAGCAAAGAAGCGGCAGGGGCGTGGTATCAGCCCCAGCATTTT.

The chain joins TRBV5-6 to TRBJ2-5, with a tentative D call TRBD1 (6 bases). The germline CDR1 and CDR2 sequences are SGHDT and YYEEEE. V lost 2 bases to trimming and J lost 6 bases, with 11 bases between them. This CDR3 region has 13 residues. The CDR3 spells CASSLQQGKTQYF. DNA for the CDR3: TGTGCCAGCAGCTTACAACAGGGAAAGACCCAGTACTTC. Full variable domain (outside the CDR3, taken from reference TRBV5-6 and TRBJ2-5): DAGVTQSPTHLIKTRGQQVTLRCSPKSGHDTVSWYQQALGQGPQFIFQYYEEEERQRGNFPDRFSGHQFPNYSSELNVNALLLGDSALYLCASSLQQGKTQYFGPGTRLLVL.

The chain couples TRBV9 to TRBJ2-7; 8 nucleotides align to TRBD2. Per germline, CDR1 SGDLS and CDR2 YYNGEE. V lost 0 bases, J lost 2 bases, and 4 bases stayed unmatched. The CDR3 has 15 residues. The CDR3 protein is CASSVESGSTYEQYF. DNA of the CDR3: TGTGCCAGCAGCGTAGAGAGCGGGAGTACCTACGAGCAGTACTTC.

The rearrangement joins TRBV28 to TRBJ1-6, with TRBD1 matching over 9 bases. The CDR3 is 15 amino acids. V trimming: 3 bases; J trimming: 10 bases; junction bases outside the gene matches: 7. Germline CDR1 is MDHEN and CDR2 is SYDVKM. The CDR3 DNA is TGTGCCAGCAGTTTCAACAGGGGGCGGGAATCACCCCTCCACTTT. Its translation: CASSFNRGRESPLHF.